The rows below give T cell receptor beta chains drawn from one sample of a study of blood T cell repertoires in COVID-19. Libraries were prepared by immunoSEQ multiplex PCR; TCRdb keeps only in-frame clonotypes and omits some of them. The sample lists around 250,000 clones; around four fifths were seen once. The sample consisted of peripheral blood. These receptors were collected from a man aged 35 to 55 with active or convalescent COVID-19. CDR3s include the opening cysteine and the closing phenylalanine or tryptophan. D genes are given only for firm matches. Size values are once, few and many counts, or a class for expanded clones, and some rows have none.

D: -; J: TRBJ2-3; V: TRBV4-1; size: -; DNA: TGCGCCAGCAGGGATCTTGTGGGAGCAGATACGCAGTATTTT; CDR3: CASRDLVGADTQYF
D: TRBD1; J: TRBJ2-2; V: TRBV19; size: -; DNA: TGTGCCAGTAGTTCCGGGACAGTGAGTTTCGGGGAGCTGTTTTTT; CDR3: CASSSGTVSFGELFF
D: TRBD1; J: TRBJ1-1; V: TRBV7-8; size: once; DNA: TGTGCCAGCAGCCCCAGGGGGGACAGAGGGCGTCGGGGCACTGAAGCTTTCTTT; CDR3: CASSPRGDRGRRGTEAFF
D: TRBD1; J: TRBJ1-2; V: TRBV18; size: once; DNA: TGTGCCAGCTCACGGACAGGGAACTATGGCTACACCTTC; CDR3: CASSRTGNYGYTF
D: TRBD2; J: TRBJ2-5; V: TRBV5-1; size: -; DNA: TGCGCCAGCAGCCCACTGGCGGGGGGGCAAGAGACCCAGTACTTC; CDR3: CASSPLAGGQETQYF
D: -; J: TRBJ2-4; V: TRBV7-9; size: -; DNA: TGTGCCAGCAGCTTAGTTTTAGAGGGAAACATTCAGTACTTC; CDR3: CASSLVLEGNIQYF
D: -; J: TRBJ1-1; V: TRBV30; size: -; DNA: TGTGCCTGGAGCGGCCTCGGCAGGTTTGGTGAAGCTTTCTTT; CDR3: CAWSGLGRFGEAFF
D: -; J: TRBJ1-1; V: TRBV14; size: few; DNA: TGTGCCAGCAGCCAAGATGGTGGACACCGACGGGAAGCTTTCTTT; CDR3: CASSQDGGHRREAFF
D: -; J: TRBJ1-1; V: TRBV7-2; size: -; DNA: TGTGCCAGCGGCCCAAGGGGCAAGACTGAAGCTTTCTTT; CDR3: CASGPRGKTEAFF
D: TRBD2; J: TRBJ2-7; V: TRBV19; size: -; DNA: TGTGCCAGTACTACGACTAGCGGGTATAATCACGAGCAGTACTTC; CDR3: CASTTTSGYNHEQYF
D: -; J: TRBJ2-3; V: TRBV4-2; size: -; DNA: TGTGCCAGCAGCCCCGGGACACATAGCACAGATACGCAGTATTTT; CDR3: CASSPGTHSTDTQYF
D: -; J: TRBJ1-3; V: TRBV2; size: -; DNA: TGTGCCAGCAGAAGGGGCACAGGAGGGGGAAACACCATATATTTT; CDR3: CASRRGTGGGNTIYF
D: -; J: TRBJ1-5; V: TRBV6-2/TRBV6-3; size: -; DNA: TGTGCCAGCAGTTACTCGTATGGGCCCGGCCGGCAGCCCCAGCATTTT; CDR3: CASSYSYGPGRQPQHF
D: -; J: TRBJ2-3; V: TRBV28; size: -; DNA: TGTGCCAGCAGTGCCCCAGGGGCGAGCACAGATACGCAGTATTTT; CDR3: CASSAPGASTDTQYF
D: -; J: TRBJ2-1; V: TRBV11-2; size: -; DNA: TGTGCCAGCAGCTTAATACGGGTTAATGAGCAGTTCTTC; CDR3: CASSLIRVNEQFF
D: TRBD1; J: TRBJ1-1; V: TRBV6-1; size: -; DNA: TGTGCCAGTTTAGGCACGGACAGGGGGACCACTGAAGCTTTCTTT; CDR3: CASLGTDRGTTEAFF
D: -; J: TRBJ1-2; V: TRBV9; size: -; DNA: TGTGCCAGCAGCGGAGGGGGCTACACCTTC; CDR3: CASSGGGYTF
D: -; J: TRBJ1-6; V: TRBV18; size: -; DNA: TGTGCCAGCTCACCACCGTCGGGAACCCTCCACTTT; CDR3: CASSPPSGTLHF
D: -; J: TRBJ1-5; V: TRBV12-3/TRBV12-4; size: -; DNA: TGTGCCAGCAGTTTTGGAGGCAATCAGCCCCAGCATTTT; CDR3: CASSFGGNQPQHF
D: -; J: TRBJ1-3; V: TRBV30; size: many; DNA: TGTGCCTGGGTTCCAGGTGTCTCTGGAAACACCATATATTTT; CDR3: CAWVPGVSGNTIYF
D: -; J: TRBJ1-1; V: TRBV5-4; size: once; DNA: TGTGCCAGCAGCTTGGGCGAGACAAAGAACACTGAAGCTTTCTTT; CDR3: CASSLGETKNTEAFF
D: TRBD1; J: TRBJ1-2; V: TRBV7-3; size: once; DNA: TGTGCCAGCAGCTCGGGACAGGCCCTCGCGGGCTACACCTTC; CDR3: CASSSGQALAGYTF
D: -; J: TRBJ1-6; V: TRBV25-1; size: -; DNA: TGTGCCAGCAGTGATCGTCGGGACACATATAATTCACCCCTCCACTTT; CDR3: CASSDRRDTYNSPLHF
D: TRBD1; J: TRBJ1-1; V: TRBV6-5; size: -; DNA: TGTGCCAGCAGTTACGGGGACAGGGGAACTGAAGCTTTCTTT; CDR3: CASSYGDRGTEAFF
D: -; J: TRBJ2-5; V: TRBV6-2/TRBV6-3; size: -; DNA: TGTGCCAGCAGTCCCCCGGCGGGGGCCTTAGTTTTGTACCAAGAGACCCAGTACTTC; CDR3: CASSPPAGALVLYQETQYF
D: TRBD2; J: TRBJ2-2; V: TRBV6-2/TRBV6-3; size: few; DNA: TGTGCCAGCAGTGTTATGACGCGGCTAGCGGGAGTCACCGGGGAGCTGTTTTTT; CDR3: CASSVMTRLAGVTGELFF
D: -; J: TRBJ1-6; V: TRBV21-1; size: few; DNA: TGTGCCAGCAGCAAATTCGGTCTCCCACAGGGGGCTAGCTCCTATAATTCACCCCTCCACTTT; CDR3: CASSKFGLPQGASSYNSPLHF
D: -; J: TRBJ1-2; V: TRBV19; size: -; DNA: TGTGCCAGTACCGCAGGGTCTTACTATGGCTACACCTTC; CDR3: CASTAGSYYGYTF
D: -; J: TRBJ2-3; V: TRBV7-2; size: -; DNA: TGTGCCAGCAGCTTTTCCATTCCAGATACGCAGTATTTT; CDR3: CASSFSIPDTQYF